The next 20 T cell receptor beta chains were all read from a single sample in a study of cytomegalovirus exposure and HLA in healthy donors. Repertoires were generated with immunoSEQ multiplex PCR, while TCRdb's copy carries only in-frame clones and drops some. Of 55,000 to 65,000 clones listed, roughly 94% are singletons. Sequences were obtained from PBMCs. The receptors here all came from a woman under 30 in good health and CMV-seropositive.

The CDR3 DNA follows: TGTGCCAGCAGCTTAGCGACAGGGACCACTGAAGCTTTCTTT. Protein sequence: CASSLATGTTEAFF. The chain employs TRBV7-2 and TRBJ1-1, with 7 positions matching TRBD1. The junction had 2 bases not matched to a gene; V was cut back by 0 bases and J by 4 bases. Germline CDR1 reads SGHTA; CDR2 reads FQGNSA. This CDR3 has 14 residues.

For this clone: An end of the junction differs from the germline gene, which may be a read error. The chain recombines TRBV19 with TRBJ1-2, with 10 positions matching TRBD1. Germline assignment: CDR1 LNHDA and CDR2 SQIVND (reference sequence). The CDR3 has 13 amino acids. CDR3 nucleotide sequence: TGTGCCGGCCGAGTAACAGGACAGGGGGAGGTCAACTTC. Its translation: CAGRVTGQGEVNF.

The chain has TRBV9 and TRBJ1-1; D unclear. Trimming removed 4 bases from V and 4 bases from J, with 8 bases in between. The CDR3 is 12 amino acids. Looked up from germline, CDR1 is SGDLS and CDR2 is YYNGEE. The CDR3 DNA reads TGTGCCAGCAGCCCCCCGGGCACTGAAGCTTTCTTT. Protein sequence: CASSPPGTEAFF.

The table lists this clone with a count of one. V gene TRBV28 combines with J gene TRBJ2-7; D gene ambiguous. Deletions cut 3 bases from V and 3 bases from J, with 9 bases between. The CDR3 has 13 amino acids. The germline V gene encodes CDR1 MDHEN and CDR2 SYDVKM. CDR3 in amino acids: CASSFGAIYEQYF. The CDR3 coding sequence is TGTGCCAGCAGTTTTGGAGCGATCTACGAGCAGTACTTC.

The chain combines TRBV30 with TRBJ1-5; D might be TRBD1 (6 bases). V dropped 5 bases and J dropped 11 bases, with 22 bases sitting between them. Germline V gives CDR1 GTSNPN, CDR2 SVGIG (reference sequence). This CDR3 is 14 amino acids long. The CDR3 region has the DNA TGTGCCTGGGGTACAGGCGGGGGGGCCCTAACCCAGCATTTT. Protein sequence: CAWGTGGGALTQHF. Full variable domain (rest looked up from reference TRBV30 and TRBJ1-5): SQTIHQWPATLVQPVGSPLSLECTVEGTSNPNLYWYRQAAGRGLQLLFYSVGIGQISSEVPQNLSASRPQDRQFILSSKKLLLSDSGFYLCAWGTGGGALTQHFGDGTRLSIL.

The rearrangement uses TRBV27 and TRBJ2-7; D is undetermined. The CDR3 covers 13 residues. Germline V lookup: CDR1 MNHEY, CDR2 SMNVEV (reference sequence). V dropped 2 bases and J dropped 6 bases, with 11 bases sitting between them. CDR3 region: CASSLGVRFEQYF. CDR3 coding DNA: TGTGCCAGCAGTTTAGGAGTACGCTTCGAGCAGTACTTC.

This chain connects TRBV27 to TRBJ2-5; 7 nucleotides agree with TRBD1. There are 15 residues in the CDR3. Germline V lookup: CDR1 MNHEY, CDR2 SMNVEV (reference sequence). The junction had 8 bases not matched to a gene; V was cut back by 2 bases and J by 5 bases. The CDR3 here is CASSLKGAAVETQYF. The CDR3 region has the DNA TGTGCCAGCAGTTTAAAGGGGGCGGCAGTGGAGACCCAGTACTTC.

The genes are TRBV7-9 and TRBJ2-2; D might be TRBD1 (6 bases). Germline lookup yields CDR1 SEHNR and CDR2 FQNEAQ (reference sequence). The V end was cut by 2 bases, the J end by 3 bases, with 16 bases between. This CDR3 has 17 amino acids. In nucleotides, the CDR3 is TGTGCCAGCAGCTTACCCAACGCCCAGGGGTACACCGGGGAGCTGTTTTTT. This translates into CASSLPNAQGYTGELFF.

This sequence joins TRBV7-3 and TRBJ2-3; TRBD2 agrees at 8 bases. V lost 1 base to trimming and J lost 7 bases; unmatched junction nucleotides: 19. CDR3 length: 19 residues. CDR1 SGHTA and CDR2 FQGTGA come from the germline V gene. This CDR3 is CASSLMPSSGTSNTNTQYF. The CDR3 DNA reads as TGTGCCAGCAGCTTAATGCCATCCTCCGGGACTAGTAATACGAATACGCAGTATTTT.

The rearrangement joins TRBV28 to TRBJ2-2; a weak D match, TRBD2 (6 bases). The CDR3 totals 15 residues. Germline V gene data show CDR1 as MDHEN and CDR2 as SYDVKM. V was trimmed by 5 bases and J by 7 bases, leaving 17 bases between them. The CDR3 protein is CASSVPGEVSGELFF. As DNA, the CDR3 is TGTGCCAGCAGTGTCCCGGGAGAGGTTAGCGGGGAGCTGTTTTTT. Full variable domain (remainder filled in from reference TRBV28 and TRBJ2-2): DVKVTQSSRYLVKRTGEKVFLECVQDMDHENMFWYRQDPGLGLRLIYFSYDVKMKEKGDIPEGYSVSREKKERFSLILESASTNQTSMYLCASSVPGEVSGELFFGEGSRLTVL.

The chain uses TRBV11-2 and TRBJ2-6; D is undetermined. Trimming removed 5 bases from V and 0 bases from J, with 11 bases in between. Germline CDR1 SGHAT, CDR2 FQNNGV. The CDR3 has 16 residues. The CDR3 sequence: CASSAVYRSGANVLTF. CDR3 bases: TGTGCCAGCAGCGCGGTCTACCGCTCTGGGGCCAACGTCCTGACTTTC.

This clone came up a few times. Other DNA sequences in the sample encode the same CDR3. V gene TRBV27 combines with J gene TRBJ1-1, with D tentatively TRBD1 (6 bases). This CDR3 spans 15 amino acids. CDR1 MNHEY and CDR2 SMNVEV come from the germline V gene (reference sequence). V was shortened by 2 bases and J by 1 base, with 11 bases between the two germline ends. CDR3 region: CASSLRSRGNTEAFF. DNA for the CDR3: TGTGCCAGCAGTTTACGATCCAGGGGGAACACTGAAGCTTTCTTT.

This clone was seen a single time. The J gene is TRBJ2-7, the V gene TRBV29-1; a weak D match, TRBD2 (6 bases). The CDR3 covers 14 residues. The germline gives CDR1 SQVTM, CDR2 ANQGSEA. V was cut by 3 bases and J by 3 bases, with 15 bases left in between. CDR3: CSVEGGDSSYEQYF. CDR3 sequence (DNA): TGCAGCGTTGAGGGGGGAGACTCCAGCTACGAGCAGTACTTC.

The rearrangement uses TRBV28 and TRBJ2-3; D unresolved. Germline V CDR1 and CDR2: MDHEN, SYDVKM. This CDR3 region has 15 residues. Trimming cost V 4 bases and J 0 bases, with 11 bases left between them. CDR3 in DNA: TGTGCCAGCAGTTCGAGGAAAACTAGCACAGATACGCAGTATTTT. Translation: CASSSRKTSTDTQYF.

The chain carries TRBV4-1 and TRBJ2-1, with 12 bases lining up with TRBD2. The CDR3 extends over 20 amino acids. Germline V gene data show CDR1 as MGHRA and CDR2 as YSYEKL. Losses at the gene ends were 1 base for V and 0 bases for J; bases not matched to a gene: 10. The CDR3 DNA reads as TGCGCCAGCAGCCAAGGGGGACTAGCGGGCCTTAAGAGCTCCTACAATGAGCAGTTCTTC. Encoded protein: CASSQGGLAGLKSSYNEQFF.

This clone was found a few times. The rearrangement joins TRBV5-1 to TRBJ1-1; TRBD1 is a possible D gene (5 bases). Trimming stripped 1 base from V and 6 bases from J, with 10 bases between. This CDR3 is built from 13 residues. Germline values: CDR1 SGHRS, CDR2 YFSETQ. CDR3 in amino acids: CASSLFREAEAFF. The CDR3 DNA follows: TGCGCCAGCAGCTTGTTCAGGGAGGCTGAAGCTTTCTTT. The full variable domain, rest sourced from reference TRBV5-1 and TRBJ1-1, is KAGVTQTPRYLIKTRGQQVTLSCSPISGHRSVSWYQQTPGQGLQFLFEYFSETQRNKGNFPGRFSGRQFSNSRSEMNVSTLELGDSALYLCASSLFREAEAFFGQGTRLTVV.

The chain combines TRBV21-1 with TRBJ1-4; no check of the table's D call, TRBD1, against the DNA was made. TRBV21-1 is termed a pseudogene. This CDR3 has 16 amino acids. The CDR3 bases are TGTGCCAGCAGCAAAACGAGACAGGACGGGATTGAAAAACTGTTTTTT. The encoded protein is CASSKTRQDGIEKLFF.

The rearrangement joins TRBV5-8 to TRBJ2-1; no definite D call. The CDR3 sequence is 12 residues long. Germline CDR1 and CDR2: SGHTS and YDEGEE. V lost 3 bases to trimming and J lost 5 bases, with 6 bases between them. CDR3 sequence: CASSSRDNEQFF. CDR3 DNA: TGTGCCAGCAGCTCCCGGGACAATGAGCAGTTCTTC.

The rearrangement uses TRBV2 and TRBJ2-7; 8 nucleotides line up with TRBD1. CDR3 size: 16 residues. The V segment lost 4 bases and the J segment 0 bases; nucleotides outside the gene matches: 8. The germline gives CDR1 SNHLY, CDR2 FYNNEI. The CDR3: CASSGSTTGVSYEQYF. In DNA, the CDR3 is TGTGCCAGCAGTGGGTCGACGACAGGGGTCTCCTACGAGCAGTACTTC.

The CDR3 DNA follows: TGCGCCAGCAGCTTGGGGGGCCTAGCGGGGACACGAGAGACCCAGTACTTC. Translated: CASSLGGLAGTRETQYF. The gene calls are TRBV5-1 and TRBJ2-5; TRBD2 matches at 9 bases. This CDR3 comprises 17 residues. V lost 0 bases and J lost 4; bases outside the gene matches: 10. Germline lookup yields CDR1 SGHRS and CDR2 YFSETQ.